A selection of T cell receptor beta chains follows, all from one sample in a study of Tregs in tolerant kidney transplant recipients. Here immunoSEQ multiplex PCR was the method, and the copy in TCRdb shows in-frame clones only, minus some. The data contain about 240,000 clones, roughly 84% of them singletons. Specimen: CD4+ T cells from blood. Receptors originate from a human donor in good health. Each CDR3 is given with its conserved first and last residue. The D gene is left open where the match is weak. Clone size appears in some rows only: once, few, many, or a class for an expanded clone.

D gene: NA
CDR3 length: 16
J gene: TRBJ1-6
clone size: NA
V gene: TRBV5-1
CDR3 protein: CASSLGRSRTLSPLHF
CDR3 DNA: TGCGCCAGCAGCTTGGGACGGTCAAGGACGCTCTCACCCCTCCACTTT

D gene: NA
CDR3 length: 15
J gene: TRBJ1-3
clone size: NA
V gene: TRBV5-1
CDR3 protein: CASSLEGGSGNTIYF
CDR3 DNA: TGCGCCAGCAGCTTGGAGGGGGGCTCTGGAAACACCATATATTTT

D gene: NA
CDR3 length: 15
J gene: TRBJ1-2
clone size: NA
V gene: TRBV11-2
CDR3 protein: CASSLLREMNYGYTF
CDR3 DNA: TGTGCCAGCAGCTTACTACGCGAGATGAACTATGGCTACACCTTC

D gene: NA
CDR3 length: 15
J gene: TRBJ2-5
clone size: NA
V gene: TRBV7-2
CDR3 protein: CASSLLGLTQETQYF
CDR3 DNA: TGTGCCAGCAGCTTACTGGGATTGACACAAGAGACCCAGTACTTC

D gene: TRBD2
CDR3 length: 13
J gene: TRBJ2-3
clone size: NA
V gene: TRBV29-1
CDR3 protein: CSVLAGVGDTQYF
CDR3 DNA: TGCAGCGTTCTAGCGGGAGTAGGGGATACGCAGTATTTT

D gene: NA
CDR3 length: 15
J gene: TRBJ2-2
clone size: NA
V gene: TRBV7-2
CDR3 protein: CASSSRPSRTGELFF
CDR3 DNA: TGTGCCAGCAGCTCCCGACCCTCAAGAACCGGGGAGCTGTTTTTT

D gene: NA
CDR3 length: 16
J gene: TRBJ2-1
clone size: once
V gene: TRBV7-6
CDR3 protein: CASSSSQGKSYNEQFF
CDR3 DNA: TGTGCCAGCAGCTCGTCACAGGGTAAATCCTACAATGAGCAGTTCTTC

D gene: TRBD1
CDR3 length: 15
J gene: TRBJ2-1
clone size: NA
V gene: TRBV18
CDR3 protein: CASSRQDRGRWEQFF
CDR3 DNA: TGTGCCAGCTCACGCCAGGACAGGGGAAGATGGGAGCAGTTCTTC

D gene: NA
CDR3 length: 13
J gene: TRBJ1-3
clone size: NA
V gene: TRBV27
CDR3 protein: CASRRGSGNTIYF
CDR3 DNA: TGTGCCAGCAGGCGGGGCTCTGGAAACACCATATATTTT

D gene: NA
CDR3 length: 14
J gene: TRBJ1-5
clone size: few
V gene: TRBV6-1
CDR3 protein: CASSPQGNSQPQHF
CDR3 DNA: TGTGCCAGCAGCCCACAGGGTAATAGTCAGCCCCAGCATTTT

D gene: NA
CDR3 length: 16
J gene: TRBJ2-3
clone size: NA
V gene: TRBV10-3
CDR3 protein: CAISESTGLATDTQYF
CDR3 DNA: TGTGCCATCAGTGAGTCGACGGGGCTAGCGACAGATACGCAGTATTTT

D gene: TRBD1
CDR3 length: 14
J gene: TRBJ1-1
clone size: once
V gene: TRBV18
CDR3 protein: CASSLPGGLAEAFF
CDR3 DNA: TGTGCCAGCTCACTCCCAGGGGGCCTAGCTGAAGCTTTCTTT

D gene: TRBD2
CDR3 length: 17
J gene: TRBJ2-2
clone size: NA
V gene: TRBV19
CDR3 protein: CASRPQGLAGGTGELFF
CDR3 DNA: TGTGCCAGTAGACCCCAGGGACTAGCGGGAGGGACCGGGGAGCTGTTTTTT

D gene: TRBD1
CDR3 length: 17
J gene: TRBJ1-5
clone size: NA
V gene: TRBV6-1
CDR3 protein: CASSDRDRGYSNQPQHF
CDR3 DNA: TGTGCCAGCAGTGACCGGGACAGGGGGTATAGCAATCAGCCCCAGCATTTT

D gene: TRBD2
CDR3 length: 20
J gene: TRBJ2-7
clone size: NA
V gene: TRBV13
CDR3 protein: CASSSTPGLAGVLSAYEQYF
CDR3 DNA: TGTGCCAGCAGCTCCACGCCGGGACTAGCGGGAGTTCTTTCGGCCTACGAGCAGTACTTC

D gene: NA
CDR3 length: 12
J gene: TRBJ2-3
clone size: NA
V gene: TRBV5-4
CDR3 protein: CASSLAGDTQYF
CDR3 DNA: TGTGCCAGCAGCTTGGCCGGAGATACGCAGTATTTT

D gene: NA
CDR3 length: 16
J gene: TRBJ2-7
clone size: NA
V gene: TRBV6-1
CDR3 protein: CASSDFLTAGEYEQYF
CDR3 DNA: TGTGCCAGCAGTGACTTTCTAACCGCAGGGGAGTACGAGCAGTACTTC

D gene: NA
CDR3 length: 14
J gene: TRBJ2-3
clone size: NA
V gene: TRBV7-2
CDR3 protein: CASSLREGGDTQYF
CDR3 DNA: TGTGCCAGCAGCTTAAGAGAAGGAGGAGATACGCAGTATTTT

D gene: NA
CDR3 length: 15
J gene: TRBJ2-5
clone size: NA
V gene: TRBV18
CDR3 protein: CASSPPTGTQGTQYF
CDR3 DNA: TGTGCCAGCTCACCACCAACCGGGACACAGGGGACCCAGTACTTC

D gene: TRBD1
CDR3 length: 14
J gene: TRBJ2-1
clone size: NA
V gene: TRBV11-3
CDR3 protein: CASSSNRGYNEQFF
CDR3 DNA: TGTGCCAGCAGCTCTAACAGGGGCTACAATGAGCAGTTCTTC

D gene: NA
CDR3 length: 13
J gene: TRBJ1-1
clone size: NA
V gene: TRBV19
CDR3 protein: CASSTTGSTEAFF
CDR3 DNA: TGTGCCAGTAGTACTACTGGGAGCACTGAAGCTTTCTTT

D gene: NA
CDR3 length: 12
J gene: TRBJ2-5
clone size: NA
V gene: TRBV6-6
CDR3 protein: CASSLTYETQYF
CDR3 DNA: TGTGCCAGCAGTCTGACGTATGAGACCCAGTACTTC

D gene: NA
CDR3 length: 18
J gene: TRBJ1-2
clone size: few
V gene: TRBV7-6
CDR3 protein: CASSLEGFTASREYGYTF
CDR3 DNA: TGTGCCAGCAGCTTAGAAGGTTTTACGGCGAGCAGGGAATATGGCTACACCTTC

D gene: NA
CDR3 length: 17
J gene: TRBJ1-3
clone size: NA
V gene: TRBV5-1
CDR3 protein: CASSPLGSGATGNTIYF
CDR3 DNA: TGCGCCAGCAGCCCCCTGGGGTCGGGGGCCACTGGAAACACCATATATTTT